Here is one T cell receptor beta chain with its context. The data were obtained in a study of OX40 agonist ivuxolimab in advanced cancers. Study as a whole: Patients received ivuxolimab, an agonistic anti-OX40 (CD134) antibody.

This table comes from immunoSEQ multiplex PCR, and its TCRdb copy is limited to in-frame clones, with some not included. This sample has tens of thousands of clones, with approximately 86% found just once. Germline CDR1 is SNHLY and CDR2 is FYNNEI. This CDR3 is 13 amino acids long. With 4 bases removed from V and 8 bases from J, the gap between germline ends came to 12 bases. The chain couples TRBV2 to TRBJ2-1, with D possibly TRBD2 on 5 matching bases. The source was CD4+ or CD8+ T cells sorted from blood, collected in a trial of the OX40 agonist ivuxolimab. This receptor was obtained from an adult with an advanced solid tumor such as melanoma, head and neck, liver or kidney cancer. The CDR3 region has the DNA TGTGCCAGCAGTGTAACTAGGGTGGATGAGCAGTTCTTC. It codes for CASSVTRVDEQFF. Filled out from reference TRBV2 and TRBJ2-1, the complete variable domain reads EPEVTQTPSHQVTQMGQEVILRCVPISNHLYFYWYRQILGQKVEFLVSFYNNEISEKSEIFDDQFSVERPDGSNFTLKIRSTKLEDSAMYFCASSVTRVDEQFFGPGTRLTVL.